Listed here is a single T cell receptor beta chain. No cognate antigen has been identified for it. No base quality values were provided; no much bigger clone lies one nucleotide off. The CDR3 sequence holds 12 residues, the cysteine and phenylalanine included. The read is trimmed to its CDR3 DNA, 36 bases read in frame from base 1. According to the germline V gene, CDR1 reads MNHEY and CDR2 reads SVGAGI. V lost 4 bases and J lost 10 bases; the stretch between them is 13 bases long. Libraries came from the immunoSEQ multiplex PCR assay. This is the immuneACCESS table as TCRdb keeps it, with only in-frame sequences that have V and J called. A part of the clones is gone; compared with another copy, unresolved V genes explain less than half, and the rest is unexplained. The sample table contains about 30,000 clones; only one count was recorded for 80% of them. The ten largest clones add up to approximately 6.4% of the sample.

The entry originates in a study of Siglec-9 on CD8 T cells in melanoma (dated by TCRdb to about 2019). Study-wide context: The study examined the expression of Siglec-9 on CD8+ T cells and how Siglec-9 regulates T cells within the melanoma tumor microenvironment.

The study at large found these results: According to the reported findings, Siglec-9 marked and regulated a subset of effector memory CD8+ T cells that seemed to build up inside melanoma tumors.

The receptor comes from a human donor in good health. The chain links TRBV6-5 with TRBJ1-2; the D gene identity is not certain. Sequenced sample: Siglec-9- CD8+ T cells sorted from blood. Per the publication, the cell subset or site label means: CD8 T cells lacking Siglec-9. The CDR3 loop reads CASSSEGSYYTF. The sequenced DNA: TGTGCCAGCAGTTCCGAGGGTTCTTACTACACCTTC.